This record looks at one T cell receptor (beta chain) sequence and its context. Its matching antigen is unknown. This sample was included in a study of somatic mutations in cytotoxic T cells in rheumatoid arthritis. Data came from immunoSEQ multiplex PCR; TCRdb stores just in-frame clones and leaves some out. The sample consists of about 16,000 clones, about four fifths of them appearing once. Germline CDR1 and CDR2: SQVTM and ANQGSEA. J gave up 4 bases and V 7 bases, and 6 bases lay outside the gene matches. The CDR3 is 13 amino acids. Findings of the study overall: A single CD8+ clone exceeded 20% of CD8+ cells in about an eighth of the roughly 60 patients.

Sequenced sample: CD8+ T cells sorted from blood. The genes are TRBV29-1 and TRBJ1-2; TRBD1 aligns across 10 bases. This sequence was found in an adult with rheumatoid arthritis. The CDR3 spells CSARDRGLYGYTF. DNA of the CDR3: TGCAGCGCGCGGGACAGGGGACTCTATGGCTACACCTTC. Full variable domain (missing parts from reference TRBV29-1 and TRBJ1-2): SAVISQKPSRDICQRGTSLTIQCQVDSQVTMMFWYRQQPGQSLTLIATANQGSEATYESGFVIDKFPISRPNLTFSTLTVSNMSPEDSSIYLCSARDRGLYGYTFGSGTRLTVV.